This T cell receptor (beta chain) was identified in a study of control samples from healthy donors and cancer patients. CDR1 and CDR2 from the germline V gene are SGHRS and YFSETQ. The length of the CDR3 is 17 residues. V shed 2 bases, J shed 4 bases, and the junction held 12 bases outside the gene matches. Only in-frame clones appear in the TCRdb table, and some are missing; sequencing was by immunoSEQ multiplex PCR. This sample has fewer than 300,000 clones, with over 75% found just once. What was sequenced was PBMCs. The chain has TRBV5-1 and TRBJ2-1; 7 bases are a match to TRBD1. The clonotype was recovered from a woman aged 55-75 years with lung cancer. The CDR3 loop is CASSLGGSSLGYNEQFF. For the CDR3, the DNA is TGCGCCAGCAGCTTAGGGGGCAGTTCGTTAGGGTACAATGAGCAGTTCTTC.